This passage covers 14 T cell receptor beta chains from one sample sequenced in a study of T cell responses to AZD1222 COVID-19 vaccine. Assay used: immunoSEQ multiplex PCR; TCRdb lists only in-frame clones, some missing. Among about 94,000 clones, about 88% were seen once, and the ten largest hold less than 15%. The specimen was peripheral blood, collected on day 0 of AZD1222 vaccination. The source is an adult in good health.

The rearrangement joins TRBV7-8 to TRBJ2-1, with 7 positions matching TRBD1. This CDR3 region has 17 residues. V trimming: 5 bases; J trimming: 0 bases; junction bases outside the gene matches: 10. Germline V gene data show CDR1 as SGHVS and CDR2 as FQNEAQ. The CDR3 spells CASSTQQGSGSYNEQFF. CDR3 nucleotides: TGTGCCAGCAGCACTCAACAGGGGTCTGGCTCCTACAATGAGCAGTTCTTC.

In this sample, this clone turned up once. This chain joins TRBV6-5 and TRBJ1-2, with D perhaps matching TRBD1 (6 bases). Germline assignment: CDR1 MNHEY and CDR2 SVGAGI. With 6 bases removed from V and 3 bases from J, the gap between germline ends came to 14 bases. The CDR3 length is 14 residues. CDR3 amino acids: CASRQGTTDYGYTF. The CDR3, as DNA: TGTGCCAGCAGGCAAGGGACAACTGACTATGGCTACACCTTC.

The chain is built from TRBV12-3 or TRBV12-4 and TRBJ1-2; D uncertain. The CDR3 covers 13 residues. V gave up 0 bases and J gave up 8 bases, with 10 bases separating them. The CDR3 spells CASSLAVGGGYTF. The CDR3 bases are TGTGCCAGCAGTTTAGCTGTGGGAGGGGGCTACACCTTC.

V is TRBV9 and J is TRBJ2-3, with 9 nucleotides matching TRBD2. This CDR3 has 15 residues. Germline CDR1 SGDLS, CDR2 YYNGEE. V dropped 1 base and J dropped 9; count of bases not matched to a gene: 9. The CDR3 sequence is CASSVSGGGAGTQYF. In DNA form, the CDR3 reads TGTGCCAGCAGCGTAAGTGGCGGGGGGGCTGGCACGCAGTATTTT.

The CDR3 DNA follows: TGTGCCAGCAGCTTGCCCCGGACTAGCGGGAGGGGGAATGAGCAGTTCTTC. It is translated as CASSLPRTSGRGNEQFF. The chain links TRBV7-9 to TRBJ2-1; 15 nucleotides line up with TRBD2. The CDR3 is 17 residues long. With 3 bases clipped from V and 7 bases from J, the junction kept 7 bases outside the gene matches. CDR1 SEHNR and CDR2 FQNEAQ come from the germline V gene (reference sequence).

The DNA of the CDR3 is TGTGCCAGCACCTCGGCCAGGGGCCCAGCCCAACGGGATTACACCTTC. This gives the protein CASTSARGPAQRDYTF. This chain links TRBV9 with TRBJ1-2; TRBD1 might be the D (6 bases). CDR3 length: 16 amino acids. Looked up from germline, CDR1 is SGDLS and CDR2 is YYNGEE. The germline V and J ends were trimmed by 6 bases and 11 bases, with 29 bases remaining between them.

The V call is TRBV7-3, the J call TRBJ2-7, with TRBD2 matching over 8 bases. V was pared by 1 base and J by 9 bases, with 8 bases of the junction left unmatched. The germline V gene encodes CDR1 SGHTA and CDR2 FQGTGA. This CDR3 has 14 amino acids. CDR3 in amino acids: CASSLNLAGGPQYF. The CDR3, as DNA: TGTGCCAGCAGCTTAAATCTCGCGGGGGGCCCGCAGTACTTC.

V usage is TRBV19 and J usage is TRBJ2-5, with a possible D match to TRBD2 (5 bases). Per the germline V gene, CDR1 is LNHDA and CDR2 is SQIVND (reference sequence). V lost 7 bases, J lost 1 base, and 16 bases lay in between. This CDR3 comprises 15 residues. CDR3 sequence reads: CASTPGFGIQETQYF. For the CDR3, the DNA is TGTGCCAGTACCCCGGGGTTTGGTATCCAAGAGACCCAGTACTTC.

The chain carries TRBV3-1 (or the pseudogene TRBV3-2) and TRBJ1-1; D unclear. V was shortened by 4 bases and J by 0 bases, with 6 bases between the two germline ends. Germline assignment: CDR1 LGHDT and CDR2 YNNKEL (reference sequence). The length of the CDR3 is 13 residues. CDR3 region: CASSPTLNTEAFF. The CDR3 region has the DNA TGTGCCAGCAGCCCCACTCTGAACACTGAAGCTTTCTTT.

The CDR3 DNA sequence: TGTGCCAGCTCTTCCGGGACTGCATATGGCTACACCTTC. Amino acids: CASSSGTAYGYTF. This chain uses TRBV18 with TRBJ1-2; maybe TRBD1 (5 bases). V gave up 6 bases and J gave up 5 bases, with 13 bases separating them. The CDR3 is 13 amino acids. Germline V gene lookup returns CDR1 KGHSH and CDR2 LQKENI.

The V call is TRBV29-1, the J call TRBJ2-2, with D maybe TRBD1 (5 bases). This CDR3 has 14 residues. Trimming removed 6 bases from V and 5 bases from J, with 16 bases in between. Germline CDR1 SQVTM, CDR2 ANQGSEA. CDR3 nucleotide sequence: TGCAGCGTAGGTGGACACCCCGCAACCGGGGAGCTGTTTTTT. Translated, it gives CSVGGHPATGELFF.

The V and J genes are TRBV20-1 and TRBJ2-5; no clear D gene. The ends were cut back, 3 bases at V and 3 bases at J, with 5 bases in the middle. This CDR3 region has 11 residues. The germline CDR1 and CDR2 sequences are DFQATT and SNEGSKA (reference sequence). The CDR3 loop is CSASTEETQYF. In nucleotides, the CDR3 is TGCAGTGCTAGTACGGAAGAGACCCAGTACTTC.

The chain is built from TRBV25-1 and TRBJ2-2; D gene uncertain. Trimming took off 6 bases at V and 5 bases at J, with 16 bases between the two ends. The CDR3 loop spans 15 amino acids. Germline CDR1 reads MGHDK; CDR2 reads SYGVNS. The CDR3 coding sequence is TGTGCCAGCAGCCTTGGCCAAAGCAGGACCGGGGAGCTGTTTTTT. Amino acid sequence: CASSLGQSRTGELFF.

The chain couples TRBV30 to TRBJ1-2; D perhaps matches TRBD1 (5 bases). The CDR3 runs 13 residues. V was clipped by 2 bases and J by 4 bases, with 11 bases between them. Germline values: CDR1 GTSNPN, CDR2 SVGIG (reference sequence). The CDR3 here is CAWSRGQVYGYTF. In nucleotides, the CDR3 is TGTGCCTGGAGTCGGGGCCAGGTCTATGGCTACACCTTC.